Each of the 11 T cell receptor beta chains below was sequenced from the same sample in a study of response to subunit inactivated influenza vaccine. TCRdb reprocessed the RT-PCR reads via MiXCR and lists one record per CDR3 protein. Of some 190,000 distinct CDR3 sequences listed, approximately 15% are singletons. The source material was CD8+ T cells sorted from PBMCs, sampled more than 4 days after vaccination. The receptors here all came from a man in his fifties or sixties who received an inactivated influenza vaccine.

The chain couples TRBV12-3 or TRBV12-4 to TRBJ1-2, with 7 bases aligning to TRBD1. V dropped 5 bases and J dropped 3; count of bases not matched to a gene: 6. The CDR3 consists of 14 residues. The CDR3 is CASSPGTVHYGYTF. The CDR3 coding sequence is TGTGCCAGCAGTCCCGGGACAGTGCACTATGGCTACACCTTC.

The sample holds a few counts of this clonotype. The rearrangement joins TRBV4-3 to TRBJ1-2, with D uncertain. Germline V gives CDR1 LGHNA, CDR2 YSLEER. V was pared by 0 bases and J by 4 bases, with 9 bases between. The CDR3 is 14 residues long. The chain's CDR3 is CASSQDSGGYGYTF. In DNA, the CDR3 is TGCGCCAGCAGCCAAGATTCCGGAGGCTATGGCTACACCTTC.

This clonotype was seen ten or more times. V gene TRBV6-2 or TRBV6-3 combines with J gene TRBJ2-7; 7 positions match TRBD1. CDR3 size: 15 residues. In germline, CDR1 is MNHEY, CDR2 SVGEGT. V shed 2 bases and J 0 bases; nucleotides not matched to a gene: 4. CDR3 DNA: TGTGCCAGCAGTTACCCCGGGACAGTCTCCTACGAGCAGTACTTC. Translated: CASSYPGTVSYEQYF.

This rearrangement joins TRBV4-3 to TRBJ1-3; D is ambiguous. V lost 6 bases and J lost 0, with 6 bases in between. The CDR3 covers 13 residues. The germline gives CDR1 LGHNA, CDR2 YSLEER. CDR3: CASSFSSGNTIYF. Here the CDR3 DNA reads TGCGCCAGCAGTTTCAGCTCTGGAAACACCATATATTTT.

The chain uses TRBV29-1 and TRBJ2-3; D unresolved. The CDR3 has 10 amino acids. Trimming shortened V by 5 bases and J by 2 bases, and 2 bases separated the two germline ends. Germline V lookup: CDR1 SQVTM, CDR2 ANQGSEA. The DNA for the CDR3 is TGCAGCGTTTCCACAGATACGCAGTATTTT. It translates to CSVSTDTQYF.

This clonotype was found many times. Here the CDR3 DNA reads TGTGCCAGCAGCGGATACAGGCCTTCGAACACCGGGGAGCTGTTTTTT. It translates to CASSGYRPSNTGELFF. The chain carries TRBV5-6 and TRBJ2-2; possible D gene TRBD1, 5 bases. The CDR3 runs 16 residues. Trimming took off 4 bases at V and 0 bases at J, with 13 bases between the two ends. CDR1 and CDR2 from the germline V gene are SGHDT and YYEEEE.

This chain joins TRBV10-3 and TRBJ2-3; a weak D match, TRBD2 (5 bases). V shed 10 bases and J shed 4 bases, with 12 bases lying between them. The CDR3 runs to 12 residues. CDR1 is ENHRY and CDR2 is SYGVKD in the germline V gene. The CDR3 bases are TGTGCCACCGGGTGGGAGCCAGATACGCAGTATTTT. Translation: CATGWEPDTQYF.

V usage is TRBV30 and J usage is TRBJ1-1; D perhaps matches TRBD1 (5 bases). CDR1 is GTSNPN and CDR2 is SVGIG in the germline V gene (reference sequence). V lost 4 bases and J 7 bases, leaving 16 bases between the germline ends. CDR3 length: 13 residues. CDR3 loop: CAWIEGPTIEAFF. CDR3 nucleotides: TGTGCCTGGATTGAGGGACCTACCATTGAAGCTTTCTTT.

The chain carries TRBV15 and TRBJ1-2; D is unresolved. The V end lost 6 bases, the J end lost 4 bases, and 12 bases lay between the germline ends. The length of the CDR3 is 13 residues. Germline CDR1 reads LNHNV; CDR2 reads YYDKDF (reference sequence). CDR3 nucleotides: TGTGCCACCAGTCCCGACGGAGTCTATGGCTACACCTTC. This codes for CATSPDGVYGYTF.

This clonotype was seen a few times. This chain uses TRBV4-3 with TRBJ1-3; TRBD1 might be the D (5 bases). Between the trimmed V and J ends, which lost 0 bases and 6 bases, there was a span of 18 bases. The V gene's germline CDR1 is LGHNA and CDR2 YSLEER. CDR3 length: 17 amino acids. The CDR3 loop reads CASSQDIARETENTIYF. The CDR3 DNA follows: TGCGCCAGCAGCCAAGATATTGCCAGGGAGACGGAAAACACCATATATTTT.

This clonotype has a handful of counts. The chain uses TRBV12-3 or TRBV12-4 and TRBJ2-1, with 7 bases aligning to TRBD1. J lost 6 bases, V lost 4 bases, and 9 bases had no gene match. This CDR3 has 15 amino acids. The CDR3 sequence is CASSSNRGEGNEQFF. DNA of the CDR3: TGTGCCAGCAGTTCGAACAGGGGAGAGGGCAATGAGCAGTTCTTC.